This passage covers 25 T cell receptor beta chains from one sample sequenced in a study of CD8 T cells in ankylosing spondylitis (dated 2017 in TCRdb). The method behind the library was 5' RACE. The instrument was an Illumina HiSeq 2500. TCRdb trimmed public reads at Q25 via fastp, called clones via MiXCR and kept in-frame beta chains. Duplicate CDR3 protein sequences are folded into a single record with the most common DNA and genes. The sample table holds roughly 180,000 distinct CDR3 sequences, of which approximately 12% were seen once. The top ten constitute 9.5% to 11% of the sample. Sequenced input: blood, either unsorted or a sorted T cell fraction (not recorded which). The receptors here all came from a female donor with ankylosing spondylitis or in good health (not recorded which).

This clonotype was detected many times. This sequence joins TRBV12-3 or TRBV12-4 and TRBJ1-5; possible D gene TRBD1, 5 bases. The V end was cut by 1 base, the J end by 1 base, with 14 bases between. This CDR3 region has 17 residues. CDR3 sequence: CASSLVHGGGSNQPQHF. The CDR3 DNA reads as TGTGCCAGCAGTTTAGTTCATGGGGGGGGGAGCAATCAGCCCCAGCATTTT.

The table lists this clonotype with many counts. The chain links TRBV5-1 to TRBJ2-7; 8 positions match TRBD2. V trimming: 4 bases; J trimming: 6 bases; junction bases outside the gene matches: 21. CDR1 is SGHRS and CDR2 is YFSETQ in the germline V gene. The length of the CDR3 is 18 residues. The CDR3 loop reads CASSLRPPGLGEGLEQYF. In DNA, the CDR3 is TGCGCCAGCAGCCTTAGACCTCCGGGACTAGGAGAGGGACTCGAGCAGTACTTC.

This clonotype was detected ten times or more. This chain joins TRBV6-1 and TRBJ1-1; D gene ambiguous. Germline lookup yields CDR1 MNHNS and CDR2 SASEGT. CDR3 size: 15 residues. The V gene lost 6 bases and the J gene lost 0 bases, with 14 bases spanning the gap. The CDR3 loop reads CASSPYRRMNTEAFF. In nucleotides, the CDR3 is TGTGCCAGCAGCCCTTATCGCAGGATGAACACTGAAGCTTTCTTT.

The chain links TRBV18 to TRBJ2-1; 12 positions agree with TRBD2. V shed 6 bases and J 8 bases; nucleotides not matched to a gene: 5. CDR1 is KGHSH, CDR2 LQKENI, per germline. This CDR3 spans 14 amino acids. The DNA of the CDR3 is TGTGCCAGCTCCCGGACTAGCGGGGACCATGAGCAGTTCTTC. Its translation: CASSRTSGDHEQFF.

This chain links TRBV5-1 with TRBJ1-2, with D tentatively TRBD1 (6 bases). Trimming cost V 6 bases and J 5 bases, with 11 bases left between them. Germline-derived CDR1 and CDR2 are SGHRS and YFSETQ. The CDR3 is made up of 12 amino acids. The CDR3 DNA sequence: TGCGCCAGCAAGGACAGTGATTATGGCTACACCTTC. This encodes CASKDSDYGYTF.

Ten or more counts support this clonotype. The CDR3: CASSFWAGVGGELFF. CDR3 nucleotide sequence: TGTGCCAGCAGCTTTTGGGCAGGTGTTGGAGGGGAGCTGTTTTTT. The chain recombines TRBV7-2 with TRBJ2-2; no definite D call. The CDR3 sequence is 15 residues long. Deletions cut 3 bases from V and 8 bases from J, with 16 bases between. Germline V gene data show CDR1 as SGHTA and CDR2 as FQGNSA.

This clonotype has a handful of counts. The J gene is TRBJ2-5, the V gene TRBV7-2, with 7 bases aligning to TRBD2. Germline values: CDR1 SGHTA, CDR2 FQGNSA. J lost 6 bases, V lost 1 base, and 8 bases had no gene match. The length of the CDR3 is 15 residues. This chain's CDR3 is CASSLGGSGWKTQYF. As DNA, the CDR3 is TGTGCCAGCAGCTTAGGGGGTAGCGGGTGGAAGACCCAGTACTTC.

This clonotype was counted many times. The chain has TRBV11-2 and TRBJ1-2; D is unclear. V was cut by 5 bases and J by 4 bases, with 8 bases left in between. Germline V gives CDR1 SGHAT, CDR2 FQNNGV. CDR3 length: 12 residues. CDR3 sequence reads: CASSHTSYGYTF. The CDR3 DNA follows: TGTGCCAGCAGCCATACGTCCTATGGCTACACCTTC.

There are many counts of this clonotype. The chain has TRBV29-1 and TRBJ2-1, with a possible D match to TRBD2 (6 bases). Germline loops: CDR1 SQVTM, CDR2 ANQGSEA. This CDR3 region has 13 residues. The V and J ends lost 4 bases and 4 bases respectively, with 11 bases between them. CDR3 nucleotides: TGCAGCGTTGGGCGGGACGGATACAATGAGCAGTTCTTC. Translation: CSVGRDGYNEQFF.

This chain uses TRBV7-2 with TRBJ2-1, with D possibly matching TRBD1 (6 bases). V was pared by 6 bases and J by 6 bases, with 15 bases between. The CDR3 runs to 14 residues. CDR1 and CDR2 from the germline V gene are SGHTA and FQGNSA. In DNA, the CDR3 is TGTGCCAGCAGTTACAATCAGGGGCCCAATGAGCAGTTCTTC. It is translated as CASSYNQGPNEQFF.

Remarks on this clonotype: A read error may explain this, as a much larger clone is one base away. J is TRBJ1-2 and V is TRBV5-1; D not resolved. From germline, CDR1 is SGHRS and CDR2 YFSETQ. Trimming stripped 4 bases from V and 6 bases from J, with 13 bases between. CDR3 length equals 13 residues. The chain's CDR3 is CASSGVLPHGYTF. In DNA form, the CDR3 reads TGCGCCAGCAGCGGGGTCTTGCCCCATGGCTACACCTTC.

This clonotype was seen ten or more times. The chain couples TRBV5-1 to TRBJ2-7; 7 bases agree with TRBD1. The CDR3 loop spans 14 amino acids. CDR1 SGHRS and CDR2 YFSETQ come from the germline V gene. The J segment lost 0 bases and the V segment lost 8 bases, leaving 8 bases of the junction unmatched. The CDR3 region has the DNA TGCGCCAGGAGCCGGGGACAGAGCTCCTACGAGCAGTACTTC. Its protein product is CARSRGQSSYEQYF.

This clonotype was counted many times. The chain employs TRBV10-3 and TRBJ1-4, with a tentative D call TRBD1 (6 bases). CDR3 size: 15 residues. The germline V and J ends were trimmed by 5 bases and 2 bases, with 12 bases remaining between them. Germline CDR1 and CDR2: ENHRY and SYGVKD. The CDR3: CAISKGQNTNEKLFF. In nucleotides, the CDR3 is TGTGCCATCAGTAAAGGACAGAACACTAATGAAAAACTGTTTTTT.

CDR3 bases: TGTGCCACCAGCAGGGAAGCGGGAAGACGGGGGCTGAGTTCACCCCTCCACTTT. Protein sequence: CATSREAGRRGLSSPLHF. The chain joins TRBV15 to TRBJ1-6, with D maybe TRBD1 (6 bases). The V gene lost 3 bases and the J gene lost 9 bases, with 24 bases spanning the gap. Germline CDR1 reads LNHNV; CDR2 reads YYDKDF (reference sequence). This CDR3 comprises 18 residues.

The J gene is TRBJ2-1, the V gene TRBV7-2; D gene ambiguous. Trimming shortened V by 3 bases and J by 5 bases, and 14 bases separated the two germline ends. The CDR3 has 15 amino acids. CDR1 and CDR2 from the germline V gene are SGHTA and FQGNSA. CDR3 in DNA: TGTGCCAGCAGCTTTGCGTTAGGACCCCACAATGAGCAGTTCTTC. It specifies CASSFALGPHNEQFF.

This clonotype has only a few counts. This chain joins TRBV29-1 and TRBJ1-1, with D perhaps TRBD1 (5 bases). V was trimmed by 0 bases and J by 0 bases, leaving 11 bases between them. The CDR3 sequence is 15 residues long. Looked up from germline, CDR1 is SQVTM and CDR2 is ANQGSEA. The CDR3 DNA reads TGCAGCGTTGAAGATGGCAGGGCTATGAACACTGAAGCTTTCTTT. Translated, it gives CSVEDGRAMNTEAFF.

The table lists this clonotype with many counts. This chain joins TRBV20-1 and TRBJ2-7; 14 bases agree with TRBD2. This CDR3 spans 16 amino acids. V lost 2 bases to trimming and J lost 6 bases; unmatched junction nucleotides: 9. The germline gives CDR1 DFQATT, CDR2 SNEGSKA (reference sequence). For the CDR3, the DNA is TGCAGTGCTAGACCCGCGGGACTAGCGGGAGTTGGCGAGCAGTACTTC. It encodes CSARPAGLAGVGEQYF.

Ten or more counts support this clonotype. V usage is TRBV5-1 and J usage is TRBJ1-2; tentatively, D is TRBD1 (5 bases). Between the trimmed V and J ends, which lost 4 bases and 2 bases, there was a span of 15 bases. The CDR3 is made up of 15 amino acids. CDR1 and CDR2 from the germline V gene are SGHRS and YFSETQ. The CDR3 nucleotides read TGCGCCAGCAGCGAGCTGGACACTCAGAACTATGGCTACACCTTC. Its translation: CASSELDTQNYGYTF.

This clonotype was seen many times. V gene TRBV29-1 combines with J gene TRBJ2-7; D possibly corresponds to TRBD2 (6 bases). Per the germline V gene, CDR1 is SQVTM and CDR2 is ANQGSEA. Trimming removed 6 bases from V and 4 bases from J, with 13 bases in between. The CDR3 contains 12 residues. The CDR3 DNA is TGCAGCGTAGAGGCGGGATCATACGAGCAGTACTTC. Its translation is CSVEAGSYEQYF.

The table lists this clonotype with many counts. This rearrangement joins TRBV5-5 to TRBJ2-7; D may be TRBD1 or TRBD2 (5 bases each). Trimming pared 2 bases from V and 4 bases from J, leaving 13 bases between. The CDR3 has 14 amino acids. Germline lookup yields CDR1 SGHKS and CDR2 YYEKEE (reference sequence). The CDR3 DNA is TGTGCCAGCAGCTTCCGGGACGACACTTACGAGCAGTACTTC. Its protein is CASSFRDDTYEQYF. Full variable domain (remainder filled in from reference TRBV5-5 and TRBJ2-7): DAGVTQSPTHLIKTRGQQVTLRCSPISGHKSVSWYQQVLGQGPQFIFQYYEKEERGRGNFPDRFSARQFPNYSSELNVNALLLGDSALYLCASSFRDDTYEQYFGPGTRLTVT.

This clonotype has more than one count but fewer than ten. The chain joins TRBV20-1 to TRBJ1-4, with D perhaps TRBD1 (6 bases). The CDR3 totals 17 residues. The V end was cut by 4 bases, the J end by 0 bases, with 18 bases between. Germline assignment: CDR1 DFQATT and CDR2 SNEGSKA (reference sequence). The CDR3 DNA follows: TGCAGTGCTAAGGCGTCCAGGGGATATGCAACTAATGAAAAACTGTTTTTT. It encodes CSAKASRGYATNEKLFF.

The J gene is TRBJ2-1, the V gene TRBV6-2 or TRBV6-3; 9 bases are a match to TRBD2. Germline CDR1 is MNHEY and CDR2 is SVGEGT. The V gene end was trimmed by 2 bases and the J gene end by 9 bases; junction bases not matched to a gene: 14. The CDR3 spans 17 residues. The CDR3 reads CASSYQRPSGVSSEQFF. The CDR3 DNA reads TGTGCCAGCAGTTACCAACGGCCTAGCGGGGTTAGTAGTGAGCAGTTCTTC.

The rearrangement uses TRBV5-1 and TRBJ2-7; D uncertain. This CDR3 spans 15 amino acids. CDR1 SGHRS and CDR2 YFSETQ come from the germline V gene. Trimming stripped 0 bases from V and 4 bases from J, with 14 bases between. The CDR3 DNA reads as TGCGCCAGCAGCTTGGGTACGGCTATAGGGTACGAGCAGTACTTC. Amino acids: CASSLGTAIGYEQYF.

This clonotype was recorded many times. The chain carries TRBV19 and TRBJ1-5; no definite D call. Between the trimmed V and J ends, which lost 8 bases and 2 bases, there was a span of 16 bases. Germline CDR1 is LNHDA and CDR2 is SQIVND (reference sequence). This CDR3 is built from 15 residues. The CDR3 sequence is CASGDRVGGNQPQHF. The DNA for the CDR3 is TGTGCCAGTGGGGATAGGGTCGGCGGCAATCAGCCCCAGCATTTT.

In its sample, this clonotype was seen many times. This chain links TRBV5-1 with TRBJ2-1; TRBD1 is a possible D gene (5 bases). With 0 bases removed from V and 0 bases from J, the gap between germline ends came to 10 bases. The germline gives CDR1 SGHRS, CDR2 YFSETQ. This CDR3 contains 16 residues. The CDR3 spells CASSLETASSYNEQFF. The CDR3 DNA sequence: TGCGCCAGCAGCTTGGAGACAGCGAGCTCCTACAATGAGCAGTTCTTC.